The TCR beta chain under discussion was sequenced for a study of T-cell memory formation after mild COVID-19. MiXCR was run by TCRdb on the 5' RACE reads, yielding one entry per CDR3 protein. The sample comprises fewer than 500,000 distinct CDR3 sequences, around 25% of which are singletons, and around 12% rests with the top ten. The germline V gene has CDR1 SGHTA and CDR2 FQGNSA. The CDR3 runs to 13 residues. V was pared by 3 bases and J by 6 bases, with 10 bases between. The sequencing input was PBMCs or a T cell subset sorted from them (not recorded which). The source is an adult woman who had mild COVID-19 (a few samples of this study predate the infection). Cell type and time point are not known. This chain joins TRBV7-2 and TRBJ2-3, with unresolved D. Here the CDR3 reads CASSFGMMDTQYF. The CDR3 coding sequence is TGTGCCAGCAGCTTTGGTATGATGGATACGCAGTATTTT.